The clone carrying this TCR beta chain appeared a single time. Researchers turned away patients with other autoimmune diseases, uncontrolled infections, pregnancy or lactation. The authors diagnosed from clinical symptoms, serum thyroxine, TRAb, thyroid ultrasound and orbital computed tomography. Using RNA transcripts, the TCR beta CDR3 regions were amplified. The first-round RT-PCR employed HTBI primers together with the Qiagen OneStep RT-PCR kit. A multiplex PCR was then performed as the second round. TCRdb recomputed calls from the multiplex PCR reads with MiXCR, one row per CDR3 protein. Of hundreds of thousands of distinct CDR3 sequences listed, roughly 20% are singletons. The data originate from a study of Graves' ophthalmopathy and Graves' hyperthyroidism. This clonotype was obtained from a woman under 30 with stable Graves' hyperthyroidism. Some clones in this sample may be carry-over from other donors' samples. The sample consisted of peripheral blood.

The CDR3 nucleotides read TGTGCCAGCACCCTCGAGGGCGGCGCAAATTCACCCCCTCACTTT. Translating gives CASTLEGGANSPPHF. J is TRBJ1-6 and V is TRBV12-3 or TRBV12-4; D ambiguous. The CDR3 has 15 residues. The ends were cut back, 7 bases at V and 19 bases at J, with 29 bases in the middle.